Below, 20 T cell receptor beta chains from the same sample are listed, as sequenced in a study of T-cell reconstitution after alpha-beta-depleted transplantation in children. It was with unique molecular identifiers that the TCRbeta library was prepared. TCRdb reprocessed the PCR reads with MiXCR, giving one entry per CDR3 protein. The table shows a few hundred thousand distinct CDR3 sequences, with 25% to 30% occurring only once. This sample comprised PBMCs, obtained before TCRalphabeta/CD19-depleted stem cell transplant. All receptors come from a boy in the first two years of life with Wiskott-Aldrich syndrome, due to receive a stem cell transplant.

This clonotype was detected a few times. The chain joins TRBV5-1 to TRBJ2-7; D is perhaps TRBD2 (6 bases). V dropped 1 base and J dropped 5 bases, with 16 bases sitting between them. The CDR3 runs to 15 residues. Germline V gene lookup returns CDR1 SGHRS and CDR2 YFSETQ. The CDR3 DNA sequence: TGCGCCAGCAGCTTGTGGCGGGAACGTATAGACGAGCAGTACTTC. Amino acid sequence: CASSLWRERIDEQYF. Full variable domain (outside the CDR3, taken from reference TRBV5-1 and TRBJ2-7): KAGVTQTPRYLIKTRGQQVTLSCSPISGHRSVSWYQQTPGQGLQFLFEYFSETQRNKGNFPGRFSGRQFSNSRSEMNVSTLELGDSALYLCASSLWRERIDEQYFGPGTRLTVT.

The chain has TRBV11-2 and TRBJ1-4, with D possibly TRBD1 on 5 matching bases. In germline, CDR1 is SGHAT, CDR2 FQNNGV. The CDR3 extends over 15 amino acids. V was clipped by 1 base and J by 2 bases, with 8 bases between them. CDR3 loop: CASSLAGETNEKLFF. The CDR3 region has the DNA TGTGCCAGCAGCTTAGCGGGGGAGACTAATGAAAAACTGTTTTTT.

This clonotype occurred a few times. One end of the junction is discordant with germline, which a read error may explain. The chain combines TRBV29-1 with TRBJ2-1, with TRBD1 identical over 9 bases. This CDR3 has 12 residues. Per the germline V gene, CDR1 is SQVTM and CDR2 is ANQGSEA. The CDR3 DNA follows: TGCAGCGTTGTCCTTTGGGGGGACAGGGCTAATTTC. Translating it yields CSVVLWGDRANF.

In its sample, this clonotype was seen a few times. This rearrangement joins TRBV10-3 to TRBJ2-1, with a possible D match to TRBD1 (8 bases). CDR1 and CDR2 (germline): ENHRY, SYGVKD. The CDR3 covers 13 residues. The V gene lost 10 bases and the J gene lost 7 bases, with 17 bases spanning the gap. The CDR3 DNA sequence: TGTGCCACGGGGGGACAGGTTTTAAATGAGCAGTTCTTC. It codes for CATGGQVLNEQFF.

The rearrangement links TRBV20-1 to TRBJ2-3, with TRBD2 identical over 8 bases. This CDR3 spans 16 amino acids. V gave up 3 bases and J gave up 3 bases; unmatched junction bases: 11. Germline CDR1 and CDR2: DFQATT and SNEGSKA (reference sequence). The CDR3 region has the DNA TGCAGTGCTAGGAAAGTCGGGAGGGTAGTAACAGATACGCAGTATTTT. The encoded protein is CSARKVGRVVTDTQYF.

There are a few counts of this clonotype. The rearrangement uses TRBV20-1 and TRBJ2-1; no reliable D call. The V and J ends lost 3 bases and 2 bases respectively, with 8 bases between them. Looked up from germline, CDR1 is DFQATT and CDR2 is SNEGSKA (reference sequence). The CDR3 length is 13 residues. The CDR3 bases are TGCAGTGCTAGCACCACTACCTACAATGAGCAGTTCTTC. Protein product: CSASTTTYNEQFF.

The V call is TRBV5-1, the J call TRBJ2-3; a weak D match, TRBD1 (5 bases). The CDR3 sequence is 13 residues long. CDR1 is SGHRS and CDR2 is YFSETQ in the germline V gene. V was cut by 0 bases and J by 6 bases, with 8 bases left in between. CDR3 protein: CASSLADSDTQYF. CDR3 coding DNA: TGCGCCAGCAGCTTGGCCGACAGCGATACGCAGTATTTT.

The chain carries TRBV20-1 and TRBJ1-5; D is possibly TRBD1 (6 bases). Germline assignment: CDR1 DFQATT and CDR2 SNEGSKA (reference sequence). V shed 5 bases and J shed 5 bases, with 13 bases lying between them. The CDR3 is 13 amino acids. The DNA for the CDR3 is TGCAGTGCTCAACAGGGTTCGGATCAGCCCCAGCATTTT. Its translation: CSAQQGSDQPQHF.

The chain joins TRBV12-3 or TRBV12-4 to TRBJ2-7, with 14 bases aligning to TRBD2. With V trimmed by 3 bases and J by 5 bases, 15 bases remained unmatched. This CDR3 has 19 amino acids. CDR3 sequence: CASSFIARGLAGARHEQYF. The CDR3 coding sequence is TGTGCCAGCAGTTTTATCGCTAGGGGACTAGCGGGAGCAAGGCACGAGCAGTACTTC.

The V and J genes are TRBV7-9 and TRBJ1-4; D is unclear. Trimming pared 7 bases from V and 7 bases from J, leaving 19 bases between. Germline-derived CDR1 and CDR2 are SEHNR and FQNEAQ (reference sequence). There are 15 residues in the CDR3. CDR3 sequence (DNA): TGTGCCAGCACCAGCCCGGAAGGCGATGTTGAAAAACTGTTTTTT. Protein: CASTSPEGDVEKLFF.

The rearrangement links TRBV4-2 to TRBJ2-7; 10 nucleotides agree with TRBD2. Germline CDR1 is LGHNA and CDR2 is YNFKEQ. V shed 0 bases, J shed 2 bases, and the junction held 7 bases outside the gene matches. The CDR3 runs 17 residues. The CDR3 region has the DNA TGTGCCAGCAGCCAAGACCTGGGAGCGGGAGGGCCCTACGAGCAGTACTTC. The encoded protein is CASSQDLGAGGPYEQYF.

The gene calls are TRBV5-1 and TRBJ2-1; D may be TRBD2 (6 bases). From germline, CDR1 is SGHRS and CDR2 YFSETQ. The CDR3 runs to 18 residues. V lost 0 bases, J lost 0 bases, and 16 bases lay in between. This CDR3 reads CASSLARTREHSYNEQFF. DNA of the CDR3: TGCGCCAGCAGCTTGGCAAGAACCCGGGAGCACTCCTACAATGAGCAGTTCTTC.

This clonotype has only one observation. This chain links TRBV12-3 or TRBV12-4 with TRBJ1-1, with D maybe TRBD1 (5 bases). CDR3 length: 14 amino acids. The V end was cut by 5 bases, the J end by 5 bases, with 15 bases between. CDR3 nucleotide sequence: TGTGCCAGCAGTAGGGACTCACGAGGAACTGAAGCTTTCTTT. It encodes CASSRDSRGTEAFF.

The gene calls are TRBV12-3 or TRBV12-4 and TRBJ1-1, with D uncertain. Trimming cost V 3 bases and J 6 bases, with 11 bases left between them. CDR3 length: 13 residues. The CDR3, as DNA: TGTGCCAGCAGTTTCAGGAGCGGATCTGAAGCTTTCTTT. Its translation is CASSFRSGSEAFF.

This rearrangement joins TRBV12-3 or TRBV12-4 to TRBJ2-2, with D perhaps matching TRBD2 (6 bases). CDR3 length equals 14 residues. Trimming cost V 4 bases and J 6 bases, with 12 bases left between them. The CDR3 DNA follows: TGTGCCAGCAGTTGGGGTTCGGGGGCCGGGGAGCTGTTTTTT. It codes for CASSWGSGAGELFF.

CDR3 amino acids: CSASGRTYEQYF. CDR3 in DNA: TGCAGTGCTAGCGGACGTACCTACGAGCAGTACTTC. V usage is TRBV20-1 and J usage is TRBJ2-7; D remains unclear. The germline V gene has CDR1 DFQATT and CDR2 SNEGSKA (reference sequence). V was shortened by 3 bases and J by 2 bases, with 8 bases between the two germline ends. This CDR3 region has 12 residues.

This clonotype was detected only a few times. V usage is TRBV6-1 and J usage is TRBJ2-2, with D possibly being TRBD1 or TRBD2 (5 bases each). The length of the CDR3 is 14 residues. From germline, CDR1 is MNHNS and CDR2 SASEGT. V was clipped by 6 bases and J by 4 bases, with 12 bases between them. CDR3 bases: TGTGCCAGCAGACGGGACGAGGGCACCGGGGAGCTGTTTTTT. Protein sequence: CASRRDEGTGELFF.

CDR3 bases: TGTGCCAGCAGCTCTGAGCGGGGGCGGGGGAACACTGAAGCTTTCTTT. Translating it yields CASSSERGRGNTEAFF. The V call is TRBV7-6, the J call TRBJ1-1; D is perhaps TRBD1 (6 bases). Between the trimmed V and J ends, which lost 4 bases and 1 base, there was a span of 16 bases. CDR3 size: 16 residues. Germline V lookup: CDR1 SGHVS, CDR2 FNYEAQ.

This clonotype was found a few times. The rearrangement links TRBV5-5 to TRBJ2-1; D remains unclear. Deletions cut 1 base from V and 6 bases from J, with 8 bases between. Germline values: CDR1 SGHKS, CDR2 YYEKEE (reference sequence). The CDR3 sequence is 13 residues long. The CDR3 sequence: CASSLSNFNEQFF. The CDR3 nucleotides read TGTGCCAGCAGCTTGAGCAATTTCAATGAGCAGTTCTTC.

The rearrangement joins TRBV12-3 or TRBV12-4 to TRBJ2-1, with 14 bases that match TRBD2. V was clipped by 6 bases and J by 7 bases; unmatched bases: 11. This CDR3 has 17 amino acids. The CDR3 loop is CASRLRLAGGPMNEQFF. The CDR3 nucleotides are TGTGCCAGCAGACTGAGACTAGCGGGAGGGCCTATGAATGAGCAGTTCTTC.